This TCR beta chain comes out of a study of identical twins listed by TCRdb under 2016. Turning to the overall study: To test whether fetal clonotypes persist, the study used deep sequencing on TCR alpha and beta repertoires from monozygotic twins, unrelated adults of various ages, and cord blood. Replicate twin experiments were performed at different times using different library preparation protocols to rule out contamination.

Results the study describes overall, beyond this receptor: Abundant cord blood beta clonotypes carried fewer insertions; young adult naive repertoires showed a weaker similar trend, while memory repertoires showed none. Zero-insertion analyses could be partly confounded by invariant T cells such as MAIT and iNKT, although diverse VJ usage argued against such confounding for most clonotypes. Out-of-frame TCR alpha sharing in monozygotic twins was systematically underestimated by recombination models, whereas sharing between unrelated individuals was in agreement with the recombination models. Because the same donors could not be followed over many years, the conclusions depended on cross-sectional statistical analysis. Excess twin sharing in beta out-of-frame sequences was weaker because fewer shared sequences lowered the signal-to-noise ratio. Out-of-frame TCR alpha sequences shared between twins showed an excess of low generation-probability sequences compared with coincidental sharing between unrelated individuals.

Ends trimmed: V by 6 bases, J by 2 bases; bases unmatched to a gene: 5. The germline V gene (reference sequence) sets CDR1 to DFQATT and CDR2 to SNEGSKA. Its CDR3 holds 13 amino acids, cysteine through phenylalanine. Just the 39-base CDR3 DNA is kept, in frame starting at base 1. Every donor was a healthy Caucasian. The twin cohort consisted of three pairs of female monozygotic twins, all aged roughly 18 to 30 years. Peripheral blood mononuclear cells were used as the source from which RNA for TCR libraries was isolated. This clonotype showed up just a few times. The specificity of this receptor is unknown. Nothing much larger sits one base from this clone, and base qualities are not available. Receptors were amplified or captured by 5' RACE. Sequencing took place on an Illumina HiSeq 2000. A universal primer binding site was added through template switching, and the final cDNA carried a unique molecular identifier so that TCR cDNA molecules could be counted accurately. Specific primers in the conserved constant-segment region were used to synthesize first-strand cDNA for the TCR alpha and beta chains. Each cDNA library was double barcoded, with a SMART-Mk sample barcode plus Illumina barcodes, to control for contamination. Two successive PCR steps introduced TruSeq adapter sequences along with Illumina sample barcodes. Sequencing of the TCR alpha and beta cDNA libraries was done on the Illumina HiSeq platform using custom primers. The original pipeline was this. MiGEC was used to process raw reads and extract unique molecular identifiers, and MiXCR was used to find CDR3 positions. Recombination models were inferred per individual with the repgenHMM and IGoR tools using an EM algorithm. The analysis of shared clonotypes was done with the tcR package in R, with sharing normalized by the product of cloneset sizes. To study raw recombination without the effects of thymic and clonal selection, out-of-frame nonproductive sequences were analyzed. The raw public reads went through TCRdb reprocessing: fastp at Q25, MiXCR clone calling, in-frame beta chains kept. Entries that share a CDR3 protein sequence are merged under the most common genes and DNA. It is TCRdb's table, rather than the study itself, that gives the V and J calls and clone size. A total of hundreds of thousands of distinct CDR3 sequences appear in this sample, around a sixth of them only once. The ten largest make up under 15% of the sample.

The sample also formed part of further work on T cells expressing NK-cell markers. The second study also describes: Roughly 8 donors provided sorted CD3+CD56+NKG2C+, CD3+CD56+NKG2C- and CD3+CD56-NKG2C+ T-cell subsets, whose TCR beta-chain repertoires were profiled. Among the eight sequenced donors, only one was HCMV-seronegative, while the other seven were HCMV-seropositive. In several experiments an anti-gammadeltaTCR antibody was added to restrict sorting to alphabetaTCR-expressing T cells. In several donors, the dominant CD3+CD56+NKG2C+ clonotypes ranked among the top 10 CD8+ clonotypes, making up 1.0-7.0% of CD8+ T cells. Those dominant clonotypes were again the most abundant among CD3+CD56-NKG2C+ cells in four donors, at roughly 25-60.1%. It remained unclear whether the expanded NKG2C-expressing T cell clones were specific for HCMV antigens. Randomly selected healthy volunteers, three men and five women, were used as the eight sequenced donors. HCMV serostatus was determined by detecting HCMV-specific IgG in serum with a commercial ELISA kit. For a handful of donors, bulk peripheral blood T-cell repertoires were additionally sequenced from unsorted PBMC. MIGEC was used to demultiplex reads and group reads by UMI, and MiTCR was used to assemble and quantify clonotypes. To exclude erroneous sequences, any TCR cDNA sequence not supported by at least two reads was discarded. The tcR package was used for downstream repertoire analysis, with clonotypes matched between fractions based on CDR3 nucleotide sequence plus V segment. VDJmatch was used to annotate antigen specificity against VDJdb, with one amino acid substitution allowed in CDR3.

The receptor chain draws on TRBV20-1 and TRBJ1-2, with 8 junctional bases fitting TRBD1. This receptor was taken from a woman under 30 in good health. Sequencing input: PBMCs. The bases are TGCAGTGCATCCTGGACAGGGAACTATGGCTACACCTTC. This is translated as CSASWTGNYGYTF.